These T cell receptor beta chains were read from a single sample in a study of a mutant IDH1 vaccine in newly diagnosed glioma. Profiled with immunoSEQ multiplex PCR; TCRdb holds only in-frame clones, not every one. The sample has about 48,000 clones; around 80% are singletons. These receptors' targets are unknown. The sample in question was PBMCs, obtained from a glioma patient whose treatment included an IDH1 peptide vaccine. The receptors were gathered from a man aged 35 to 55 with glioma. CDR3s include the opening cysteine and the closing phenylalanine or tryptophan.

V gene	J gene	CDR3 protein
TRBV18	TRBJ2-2	CASSPRVKNTGELFF
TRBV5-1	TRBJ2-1	CASSSLGERDSSYNEQFF
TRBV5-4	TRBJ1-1	CASSPGMNTEAFF
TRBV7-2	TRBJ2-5	CASSLVQETQYF
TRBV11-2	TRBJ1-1	CASINLDRRNTEAFF
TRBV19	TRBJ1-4	CASSRSSNRGPNEKLFF
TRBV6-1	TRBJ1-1	CASRTVNTEAFF
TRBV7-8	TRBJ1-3	CASSLHRRGVGNTIYF
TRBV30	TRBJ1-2	CAWAWGDGRGYTF
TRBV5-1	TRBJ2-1	CASSLGLADTYNEQFF
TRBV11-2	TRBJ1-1	CASSLVGQGGRVNTEAFF
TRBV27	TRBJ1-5	CASSLRQGNQPQHF
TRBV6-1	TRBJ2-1	CASSELSSGTQYNEQFF
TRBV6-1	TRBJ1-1	CASSVWGKGRNTEAFF
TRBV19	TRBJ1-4	CATSGTNNEKLFF
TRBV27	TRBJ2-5	CASRVRGEGRTQYF
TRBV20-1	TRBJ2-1	CSAAGTALPFF
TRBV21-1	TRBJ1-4	CASSKGRARTNEKLFF
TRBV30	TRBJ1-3	CAWGTGQGNTIYF
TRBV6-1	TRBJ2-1	CASSEGLAGLYNEQFF